This TCR beta chain was profiled in a study of CD8+CD57+ T cells in acquired aplastic anemia. This clonotype was observed a few times. V was trimmed by 7 bases and J by 4 bases, leaving 7 bases between them. Per germline, CDR1 LNHDA and CDR2 SQIVND (reference sequence). The CDR3 sequence is 11 residues long. Profiling that covered TCR beta VDJ and CDR3 relied on genomic DNA as its template. Via MiXCR, TCRdb re-called the reads, giving one row per CDR3 protein. This sample yields a few hundred thousand distinct CDR3 sequences, of which about two thirds are seen a single time; more than 3.5% belongs to the top ten.

The sample was sorted CD4+, CD8+, or CD8+CD57+ T cells (not recorded which) from PBMCs. This TCR derives from a human donor in good health, serving as a control. The chain is built from TRBV19 and TRBJ1-1; D uncertain. CDR3 residues: CASTLGTEAFF. DNA of the CDR3: TGTGCCAGTACCCTCGGCACTGAAGCTTTCTTT.